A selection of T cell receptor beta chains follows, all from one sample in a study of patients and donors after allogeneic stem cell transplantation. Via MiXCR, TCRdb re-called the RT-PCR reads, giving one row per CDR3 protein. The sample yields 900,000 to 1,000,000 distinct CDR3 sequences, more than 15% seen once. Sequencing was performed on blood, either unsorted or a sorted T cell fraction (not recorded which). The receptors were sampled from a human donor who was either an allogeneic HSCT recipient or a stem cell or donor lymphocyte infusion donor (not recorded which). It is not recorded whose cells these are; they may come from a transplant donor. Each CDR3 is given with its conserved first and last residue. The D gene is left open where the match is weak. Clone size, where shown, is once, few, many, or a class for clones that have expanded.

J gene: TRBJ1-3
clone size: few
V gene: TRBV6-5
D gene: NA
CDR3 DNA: TGTGCCAGCAGTTACAGGGGGGACTCTGGAAACACCATATATTTT
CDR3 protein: CASSYRGDSGNTIYF

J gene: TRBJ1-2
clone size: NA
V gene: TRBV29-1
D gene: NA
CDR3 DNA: TGCAGCGTTGAAGATCGGGATGGCTACACCTTC
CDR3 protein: CSVEDRDGYTF

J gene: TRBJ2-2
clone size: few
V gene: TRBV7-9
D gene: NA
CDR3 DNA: TGTGCCAGCAGCTTTGGGGAGCGGGACACCGGGGAGCTGTTTTTT
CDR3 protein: CASSFGERDTGELFF

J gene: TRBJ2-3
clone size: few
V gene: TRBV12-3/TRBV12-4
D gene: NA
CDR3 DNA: TGTGCCAGCACCCTCGGAAGCGGAAACACAGATACGCAGTATTTT
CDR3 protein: CASTLGSGNTDTQYF

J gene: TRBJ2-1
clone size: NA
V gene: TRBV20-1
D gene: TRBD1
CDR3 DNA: TGCAGTGCTAGAGTCATAAGACAGGGGGCAGGTGAGCAGTTCTTC
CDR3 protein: CSARVIRQGAGEQFF

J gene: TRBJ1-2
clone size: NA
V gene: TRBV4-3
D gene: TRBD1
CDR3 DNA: TGCGCCAGCAGCCAGGGACAGAAACACTATGGCTACACCTTC
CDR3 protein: CASSQGQKHYGYTF

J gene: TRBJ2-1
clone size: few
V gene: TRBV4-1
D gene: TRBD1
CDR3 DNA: TGCGCCAGCAGCCAGATACCTAGGGACAGAAACAATGAGCAGTTCTTC
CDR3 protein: CASSQIPRDRNNEQFF

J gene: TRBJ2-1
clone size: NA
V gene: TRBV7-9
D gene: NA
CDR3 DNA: TGTGCCACCTACCCCCCCCGGGGTAGTGGCGATGAGCAGTTCTTC
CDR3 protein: CATYPPRGSGDEQFF

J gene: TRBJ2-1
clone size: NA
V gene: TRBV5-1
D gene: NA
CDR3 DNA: TGCGCCAGCAGCTTGCGGGACCCTTACAATGAGCAGTTCTTC
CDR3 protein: CASSLRDPYNEQFF

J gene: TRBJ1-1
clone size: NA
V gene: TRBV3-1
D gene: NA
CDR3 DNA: TGTGCCAGCAGGCATCCTGGAAACACTGAAGCTTTCTTT
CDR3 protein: CASRHPGNTEAFF

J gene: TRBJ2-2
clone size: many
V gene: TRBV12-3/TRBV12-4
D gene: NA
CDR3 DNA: TGTGCCAGCACCCTAGGCGGGACCGGATGGTGGGGGGAGCTGTTTTTT
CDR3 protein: CASTLGGTGWWGELFF

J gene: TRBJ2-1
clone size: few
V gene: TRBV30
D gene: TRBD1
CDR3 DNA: TGTGCCTGGAGTGTACCGGGACAGTCCTACAATGAGCAGTTCTTC
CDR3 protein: CAWSVPGQSYNEQFF

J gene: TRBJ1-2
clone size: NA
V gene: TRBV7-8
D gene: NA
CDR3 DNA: TGTGCCAGCAGCCCTCGGGAGAGCGCCGCTGCCTACACCTTC
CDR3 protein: CASSPRESAAAYTF

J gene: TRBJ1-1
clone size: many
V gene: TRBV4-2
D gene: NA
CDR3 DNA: TGTGCCAGCAGCCAAGATGTTAAGGAGACTGAAGCTTTCTTT
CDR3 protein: CASSQDVKETEAFF

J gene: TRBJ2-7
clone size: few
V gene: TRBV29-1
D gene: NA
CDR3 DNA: TGCAGCGTTGGTAGCGACGAGCAGTACTTC
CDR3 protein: CSVGSDEQYF

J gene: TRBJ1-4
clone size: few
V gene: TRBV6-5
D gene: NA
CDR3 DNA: TGTGCCAGCAGTTACTCCACAGGGAGCCCTAATGAAAAACTGTTTTTT
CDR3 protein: CASSYSTGSPNEKLFF

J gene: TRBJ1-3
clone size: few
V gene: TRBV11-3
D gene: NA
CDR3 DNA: TGTGCCAGCAGCCCGACCGGTCCAGCCAGAAACACCATATATTTT
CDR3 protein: CASSPTGPARNTIYF

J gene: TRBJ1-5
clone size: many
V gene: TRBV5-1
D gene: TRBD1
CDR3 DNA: TGTGCCAGCAGCCCAGGGGGAGGCAATCAGCCCCAGCATTTT
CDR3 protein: CASSPGGGNQPQHF

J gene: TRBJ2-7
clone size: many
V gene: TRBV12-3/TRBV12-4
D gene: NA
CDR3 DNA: TGTGCCAGCAGTTTTAAGGGTTCTGAGCAGTACTTC
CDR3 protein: CASSFKGSEQYF

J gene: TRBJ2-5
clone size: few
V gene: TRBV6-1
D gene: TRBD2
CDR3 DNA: TGTGCCAGCAGTGGAACGCTTCGACTAGCGGGGAAAGAGACCCAGTACTTC
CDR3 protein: CASSGTLRLAGKETQYF

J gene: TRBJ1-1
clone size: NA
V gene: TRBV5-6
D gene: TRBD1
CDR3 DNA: TGTGCCAGCAGCGACAGGGTTAGGACTGAAGCTTTCTTT
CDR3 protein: CASSDRVRTEAFF

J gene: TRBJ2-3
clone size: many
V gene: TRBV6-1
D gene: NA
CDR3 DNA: TGTGCCAGCAGCCGGACTGGCACAGATACGCAGTATTTT
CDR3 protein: CASSRTGTDTQYF